Shown below are 8 T cell receptor beta chains from a single sample sequenced in a study of blood T cell repertoires in COVID-19. Produced via immunoSEQ multiplex PCR; TCRdb's table is partial and in-frame only. The sample has approximately 270,000 clones, almost 90% seen once; the top ten hold around 1.5%. Sequencing was performed on peripheral blood. These receptors were taken from a man older than 75 with acute or convalescent COVID-19.

The chain links TRBV18 to TRBJ1-1; the match to TRBD1 covers 7 bases. The ends lost 0 bases at V and 7 bases at J; junction bases unmatched: 8. There are 15 residues in the CDR3. Germline CDR1 reads KGHSH; CDR2 reads LQKENI. CDR3: CASSPPTGTYSEAFF. The CDR3 nucleotides are TGTGCCAGCTCACCACCGACAGGGACTTATAGTGAAGCTTTCTTT.

The chain is built from TRBV5-1 and TRBJ1-1; D is uncertain. CDR3 length: 16 residues. CDR1 and CDR2 from the germline V gene are SGHRS and YFSETQ. Trimming removed 4 bases from V and 1 base from J, with 17 bases in between. The CDR3 sequence: CASSVGRWAGNTEAFF. The CDR3 DNA sequence: TGCGCCAGCAGCGTGGGTAGATGGGCTGGGAACACTGAAGCTTTCTTT.

The rearrangement uses TRBV2 and TRBJ1-2; possible D gene TRBD1, 5 bases. Germline V gene sequence: CDR1 SNHLY, CDR2 FYNNEI. CDR3 length: 15 amino acids. Trimming left V 6 bases short and J 4 bases short, with 18 bases between. The CDR3 loop reads CASRGGIRIIYGYTF. The CDR3 nucleotides read TGTGCCAGCAGGGGGGGAATCCGAATAATCTATGGCTACACCTTC.

The chain uses TRBV3-1 (or the pseudogene TRBV3-2) and TRBJ2-7, with TRBD1 matching 10 bases. Germline V gene lookup returns CDR1 LGHDT and CDR2 YNNKEL (reference sequence). The CDR3 extends over 14 amino acids. V shed 3 bases and J 4 bases; nucleotides not matched to a gene: 3. The DNA of the CDR3 is TGTGCCAGCAGCCATGGGGACAGGGGTTACGAGCAGTACTTC. Amino acids: CASSHGDRGYEQYF.

The V gene is TRBV2, the J gene TRBJ2-7, with 7 positions matching TRBD1. CDR1 and CDR2 (germline): SNHLY, FYNNEI. The CDR3 contains 15 residues. The ends lost 6 bases at V and 0 bases at J; junction bases unmatched: 8. CDR3 bases: TGTGCCAGCAGGCGACAGGGACCGAGCTCCTACGAGCAGTACTTC. Translating it yields CASRRQGPSSYEQYF.

The chain links TRBV5-1 to TRBJ2-4; 10 bases are a match to TRBD2. V shed 3 bases, J shed 5 bases, and the junction held 8 bases outside the gene matches. In germline, CDR1 is SGHRS, CDR2 YFSETQ. There are 16 residues in the CDR3. CDR3 loop: CASSSLAGGDENIQYF. The CDR3 DNA sequence: TGCGCCAGCAGCTCCTTAGCGGGAGGAGATGAAAACATTCAGTACTTC.

This clone was seen only a few times. The chain employs TRBV6-6 and TRBJ2-7, with 9 bases fitting TRBD1. Trimming cost V 1 base and J 3 bases; bases outside gene matches: 1. CDR1 MNHNY and CDR2 SVGAGI come from the germline V gene (reference sequence). This CDR3 has 14 amino acids. DNA for the CDR3: TGTGCCAGCAGTTACTTGACAGGGGGCTACGAGCAGTACTTC. This sequence encodes CASSYLTGGYEQYF.

This chain joins TRBV7-9 and TRBJ1-4, with D perhaps matching TRBD1 (6 bases). Germline V gene data show CDR1 as SEHNR and CDR2 as FQNEAQ (reference sequence). CDR3 size: 14 residues. With 5 bases removed from V and 5 bases from J, the gap between germline ends came to 12 bases. Here the CDR3 DNA reads TGTGCCAGCAGCCCGGACAGATTCAATGAAAAACTGTTTTTT. Translated, it gives CASSPDRFNEKLFF.